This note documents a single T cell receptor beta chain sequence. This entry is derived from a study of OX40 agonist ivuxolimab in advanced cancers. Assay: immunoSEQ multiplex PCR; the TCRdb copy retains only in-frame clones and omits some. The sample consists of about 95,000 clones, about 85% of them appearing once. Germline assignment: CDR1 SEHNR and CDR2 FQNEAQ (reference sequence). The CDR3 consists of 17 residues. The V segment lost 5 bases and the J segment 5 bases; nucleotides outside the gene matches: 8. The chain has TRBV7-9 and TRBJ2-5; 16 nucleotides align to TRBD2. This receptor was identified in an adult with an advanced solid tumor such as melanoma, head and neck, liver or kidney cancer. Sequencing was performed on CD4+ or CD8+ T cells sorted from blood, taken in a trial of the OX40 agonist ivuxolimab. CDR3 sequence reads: CASSRGLAGGRVETQYF. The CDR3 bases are TGTGCCAGCAGCCGGGGACTAGCGGGAGGGCGTGTGGAGACCCAGTACTTC.